This T cell receptor (beta chain) was identified during a study of shared clonotypes between healthy human individuals. Naivety among CD8 cells was defined by CD45RO negativity and positive CCR7 selection, thereby excluding terminally differentiated effector memory CD45RA+ cells. Profiled with immunoSEQ multiplex PCR; TCRdb holds only in-frame clones, not every one. The sample comprises 1.5 million to 2.5 million clones, approximately 94% of which are singletons, and 1% to 1.5% rests with the top ten. This CDR3 has 17 residues. V lost 1 base and J lost 0, with 12 bases in between. Germline assignment: CDR1 MGHRA and CDR2 YSYEKL.

The TCR comes from a man in his late teens or twenties in good health. The rearrangement joins TRBV4-1 to TRBJ2-2; TRBD2 is a possible D gene (5 bases). Sequencing used naive CD8+ T cells sorted from blood. The CDR3 DNA reads TGCGCCAGCAGCCAAGGAGGGAAAGCCTCGAACACCGGGGAGCTGTTTTTT. Protein sequence: CASSQGGKASNTGELFF.